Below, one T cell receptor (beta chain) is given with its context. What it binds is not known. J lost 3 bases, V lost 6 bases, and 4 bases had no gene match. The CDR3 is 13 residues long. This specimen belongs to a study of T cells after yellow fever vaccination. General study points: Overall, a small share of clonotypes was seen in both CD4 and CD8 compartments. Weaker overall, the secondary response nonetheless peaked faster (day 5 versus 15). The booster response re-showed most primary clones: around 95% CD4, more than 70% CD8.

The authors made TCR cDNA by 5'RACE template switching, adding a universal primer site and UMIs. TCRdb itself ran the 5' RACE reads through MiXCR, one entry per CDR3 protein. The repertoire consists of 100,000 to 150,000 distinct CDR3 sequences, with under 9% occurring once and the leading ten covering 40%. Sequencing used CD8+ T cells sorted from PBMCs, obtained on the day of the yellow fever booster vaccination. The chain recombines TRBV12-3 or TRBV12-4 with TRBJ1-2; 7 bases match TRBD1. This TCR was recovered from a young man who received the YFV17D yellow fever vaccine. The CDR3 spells CASSPGTDYGYTF. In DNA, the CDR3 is TGTGCCAGCAGCCCCGGGACAGACTATGGCTACACCTTC.